The 14 T cell receptor beta chains below all came from one sample that was sequenced in a study of T-cell reconstitution after alpha-beta-depleted transplantation in children. The library targeted TCRbeta and was prepared with unique molecular identifiers. A single record per CDR3 protein comes from TCRdb applying MiXCR to the PCR reads. The sample has roughly 190,000 distinct CDR3 sequences, more than 14% seen once. The material was PBMCs from the stem cell graft donor, obtained from the stem cell graft. The receptors were gathered from a human donor who donated a stem cell graft to a child with acute lymphoblastic leukemia.

The table lists this clonotype with many counts. The gene calls are TRBV5-4 and TRBJ1-1, with unresolved D. The CDR3 is made up of 12 amino acids. Per the germline V gene, CDR1 is SGHNT and CDR2 is YYREEE (reference sequence). V was cut by 7 bases and J by 0 bases, with 7 bases left in between. This CDR3 is CASGHLNTEAFF. The CDR3 nucleotides read TGTGCCAGCGGGCACCTGAACACTGAAGCTTTCTTT.

This clonotype was counted at least ten times. The rearrangement joins TRBV5-1 to TRBJ2-5; possibly TRBD1 or TRBD2 for D (6 bases each). The length of the CDR3 is 15 residues. Germline CDR1 and CDR2: SGHRS and YFSETQ. Trimming stripped 1 base from V and 5 bases from J, with 15 bases between. The CDR3 region is CASSLRGLGSETQYF. The CDR3 region has the DNA TGCGCCAGCAGCTTGCGGGGGCTGGGCTCGGAGACCCAGTACTTC. The whole variable domain, remainder taken from reference TRBV5-1 and TRBJ2-5, is KAGVTQTPRYLIKTRGQQVTLSCSPISGHRSVSWYQQTPGQGLQFLFEYFSETQRNKGNFPGRFSGRQFSNSRSEMNVSTLELGDSALYLCASSLRGLGSETQYFGPGTRLLVL.

This clonotype was picked up a small number of times. The genes are TRBV7-9 and TRBJ2-7; possible D gene TRBD1, 6 bases. Germline V lookup: CDR1 SEHNR, CDR2 FQNEAQ (reference sequence). The CDR3 spans 16 residues. The V gene lost 6 bases and the J gene lost 1 base, with 19 bases spanning the gap. CDR3 residues: CASSSFRGKGSYEQYF. The CDR3 region has the DNA TGTGCCAGCAGTTCTTTCAGGGGAAAGGGATCCTACGAGCAGTACTTC.

The rearrangement joins TRBV20-1 to TRBJ2-7; tentatively, D is TRBD2 (6 bases). The CDR3 is 20 amino acids. Per the germline V gene, CDR1 is DFQATT and CDR2 is SNEGSKA (reference sequence). Trimming removed 7 bases from V and 2 bases from J, with 36 bases in between. The CDR3 spells CSGQGPGGVDRYTNTYEQYF. In DNA form, the CDR3 reads TGCAGTGGCCAGGGTCCGGGCGGGGTCGACCGGTACACGAACACCTACGAGCAGTACTTC.

CDR3 in DNA: TGTGCCAGCAGTCCTTTCAGGACCTCAGATACGCAGTATTTT. Protein: CASSPFRTSDTQYF. J is TRBJ2-3 and V is TRBV2; D remains unclear. Trimming left V 5 bases short and J 4 bases short, with 13 bases between. Looked up from germline, CDR1 is SNHLY and CDR2 is FYNNEI. The CDR3 runs to 14 residues.

In its sample, this clonotype was seen many times. The chain combines TRBV5-1 with TRBJ2-5; D not resolved. Looked up from germline, CDR1 is SGHRS and CDR2 is YFSETQ. The CDR3 covers 14 residues. V was clipped by 1 base and J by 5 bases, with 12 bases between them. CDR3 bases: TGCGCCAGCAGCTTGCGGCGTGGTGGGGAGACCCAGTACTTC. This gives the protein CASSLRRGGETQYF.

This clonotype has ten or more counts. This chain uses TRBV20-1 with TRBJ2-1, with 7 bases matching TRBD2. The CDR3 is 10 residues long. Trimming cost V 1 base and J 13 bases; bases outside gene matches: 1. CDR1 is DFQATT and CDR2 is SNEGSKA in the germline V gene (reference sequence). This CDR3 reads CSARGLAQFF. For the CDR3, the DNA is TGCAGTGCTAGAGGACTAGCTCAGTTCTTC.

J is TRBJ2-7 and V is TRBV11-2, with 8 bases aligning to TRBD1. CDR3 length: 19 amino acids. V lost 5 bases and J lost 2; bases outside the gene matches: 20. Germline CDR1 is SGHAT and CDR2 is FQNNGV. In DNA, the CDR3 is TGTGCCAGCAGCCGGACTAATTTATTTCGCCGGGACAGGACCTACGAGCAGTACTTC. Translating gives CASSRTNLFRRDRTYEQYF.

This clonotype was detected many times. The chain recombines TRBV20-1 with TRBJ2-3; D unresolved. V lost 3 bases, J lost 8 bases, and 6 bases lay in between. Germline CDR1 reads DFQATT; CDR2 reads SNEGSKA (reference sequence). The CDR3 spans 10 residues. The CDR3: CSASLATQYF. DNA of the CDR3: TGCAGTGCTAGTTTAGCTACGCAGTATTTT.

There are many counts of this clonotype. The V call is TRBV29-1, the J call TRBJ1-4; a possible D gene is TRBD1 (6 bases). Germline CDR1 reads SQVTM; CDR2 reads ANQGSEA. The CDR3 is 14 residues long. V lost 8 bases, J lost 6 bases, and 19 bases lay in between. The CDR3 DNA sequence: TGCAGCCCTAGGGAGGGGGATCTCGATGAAAAACTGTTTTTT. This encodes CSPREGDLDEKLFF.

The chain uses TRBV20-1 and TRBJ2-1; 8 nucleotides align to TRBD2. Germline V gives CDR1 DFQATT, CDR2 SNEGSKA (reference sequence). The J segment lost 3 bases and the V segment lost 3 bases, leaving 10 bases of the junction unmatched. The length of the CDR3 is 16 residues. The CDR3 bases are TGCAGTGCTAGGCCGATAGAGCGGGAGTTCTACAATGAGCAGTTCTTC. Protein sequence: CSARPIEREFYNEQFF.

The chain recombines TRBV6-5 with TRBJ1-4, with no clear D. V gave up 0 bases and J gave up 0 bases, with 14 bases separating them. CDR1 MNHEY and CDR2 SVGAGI come from the germline V gene. The CDR3 is 18 amino acids. For the CDR3, the DNA is TGTGCCAGCAGTTACTCCCGGCTGGGCAGCGCAACTAATGAAAAACTGTTTTTT. Its translation is CASSYSRLGSATNEKLFF.

This clonotype was found many times. The V and J genes are TRBV15 and TRBJ2-1; no reliable D call. The length of the CDR3 is 18 residues. CDR1 LNHNV and CDR2 YYDKDF come from the germline V gene (reference sequence). The V end was cut by 1 base, the J end by 4 bases, with 20 bases between. CDR3 bases: TGTGCCACCAGCAGAGCCCCTCTATCCTCTCGGGTTTACAATGAGCAGTTCTTC. Residues: CATSRAPLSSRVYNEQFF.

The chain combines TRBV7-6 with TRBJ2-1; D possibly corresponds to TRBD1 (6 bases). The CDR3 contains 19 residues. The V end lost 5 bases, the J end lost 2 bases, and 25 bases lay between the germline ends. From germline, CDR1 is SGHVS and CDR2 FNYEAQ. The CDR3 coding sequence is TGTGCCAGCAGCCCCCTGTCATATGCGTCAGGGGCGACCTACAATGAGCAGTTCTTC. Translated: CASSPLSYASGATYNEQFF.